This T cell receptor beta chain was identified during a study of blood T cells in healthy people across ages (dated by TCRdb to the mid-2010s). Regarding the research as a whole: In model experiments, roughly one uniquely barcoded TCR beta cDNA molecule per two T cells was captured by template switching. Two additional independent replicas of 1 million unique cDNA reads from the same blood draw were analyzed for two donors (one aged 18 to 30 and one aged 80 or older). Donors of different ages were randomly distributed across sequencing lanes to avoid experimental bias. Four age groups were formed from the donors: young (average approximately 15 years), middle-aged (approximately 39), aged (62) and long-lived (more than 75). Age-related changes in TCR beta repertoire diversity were measured in the study by deep sequencing normalized with unique cDNA molecular identifiers.

Donors were approximately 42 systemically healthy Caucasian individuals from Russia aged roughly 6 to 95 years. Each donor gave 8 to 10 milliliters of peripheral blood, drawn into EDTA-treated Vacutainer tubes. Ficoll-Paque density-gradient centrifugation was used to isolate PBMCs, with at least 7 million per sample. Total RNA, at least 5 micrograms per sample, was extracted from PBMCs with Trizol reagent. The percentages of naive CD45RAhigh/CD27high T cells were determined by flow cytometry on a PBMC aliquot from every donor. Taken from cysteine to phenylalanine, the CDR3 has 14 residues. The kept DNA is CDR3 alone, 42 bases in frame from the first base. The germline V gene provides CDR1 MNHNS and CDR2 SASEGT. What the authors observed across the whole study: Observed TCR beta diversity per million T cells fell roughly linearly with age, and a significant reduction was already apparent by age around 36. The long-lived group showed more naive CD4+ T cells, fewer expanded clones and increased TCR diversity than the aged group, suggesting age selection. A strong correlation was found between observed TCR beta diversity and the percentage of naive T cells measured by flow cytometry. Donor CMV infection status was unknown, potentially confounding age-related changes in expanded clonotypes. Bulk unsorted PBMC profiling prevented conclusive comparison of naive and antigen-experienced compartments. Estimates of total diversity based on one million sequenced T cells were considered lower bounds and underestimates.

The protocol used for the library was 5' RACE. Instrument on record: Illumina HiSeq 2500. A second PCR of roughly 7 to 11 cycles was performed with a sample-barcoded 5' primer and a J-beta primer mix. A template-switch 5' adaptor carrying 12 random nucleotides introduced a unique molecular identifier onto each TCR beta cDNA molecule. At least 3 million CDR3-containing paired-end reads were obtained from each sample. The Mint cDNA synthesis kit, primed by a TRBC-specific oligonucleotide, was used to synthesize first-strand cDNA from all RNA. Following uracil-DNA glycosylase treatment, all cDNA underwent a first 18-cycle PCR with the universal primers M1SS and BC2_uni_R. Regarding the original processing steps: Normalization of each sample was performed by random selection of 1 million high-quality reads, each carrying a distinct molecular identifier. Instead of being binned into consensus sequences, reads that shared molecular identifiers were thrown out. MiTCR, with a Q25 quality threshold and the strictest error-elimination algorithm, was used for CDR3 identification, clonotype clustering and error correction. A nonparametric unseen species model with Euler transformation was used to estimate lower-bound total TCR beta diversity. TCRdb trimmed public reads at Q25 via fastp, called clones via MiXCR and kept in-frame beta chains. Rows are unified per CDR3 protein, each entry keeping the most common DNA and genes. The V and J calls follow TCRdb's processing rather than the paper's. The sample includes over 1.5 million distinct CDR3 sequences, with about 49% observed a single time. 2.1% of the sample is held by the ten biggest clonotypes.

Comment on this clonotype: What antigen it recognizes has not been identified. No clone much larger than this one lies a single base away; base qualities are absent.

The sequence is built from TRBV6-1 and TRBJ2-1; TRBD1 aligns with 7 central bases. The J call may be faulty, since TRBJ2-7 better matches the DNA end. Sequencing input: blood. The TCR comes from a woman in her forties in good health. The CDR3: CASSETQGLYEQYF. The DNA is TGTGCCAGCAGTGAAACACAGGGGTTATACGAGCAGTACTTC.